The 8 T cell receptor beta chains below were found in one sample sequenced in a study of blood T cell repertoires in COVID-19 (dated by TCRdb to about 2020). The method was the immunoSEQ multiplex PCR assay. This immuneACCESS table, as held by TCRdb, lists in-frame sequences with V and J called but not all clones. Of the missing ones, under half trace to an unresolved V gene in checked studies; the others have no known cause. The sample records roughly 70,000 clones, over 70% of which are singletons. Clones ranked in the top ten supply approximately 20% of the sample. Sequencing was carried out using peripheral blood. These receptors were collected from a man aged 60 to 69 with acute or convalescent COVID-19.

This chain connects TRBV9 to TRBJ2-1; the match to TRBD2 covers 7 bases. V dropped 0 bases and J dropped 4; count of bases not matched to a gene: 7. Looked up from germline, CDR1 is SGDLS and CDR2 is YYNGEE. The CDR3 is 16 amino acids. CDR3 in DNA: TGTGCCAGCAGCGTAGGTCGGGCTAGCGGATACAATGAGCAGTTCTTC. As protein: CASSVGRASGYNEQFF.

The chain recombines TRBV12-3 or TRBV12-4 with TRBJ1-1; no reliable D call. The CDR3 has 12 amino acids. V lost 2 bases, J lost 4 bases, and 5 bases lay in between. The DNA for the CDR3 is TGTGCCAGCAGTTTAAAGAGCACTGAAGCTTTCTTT. Its translation is CASSLKSTEAFF.

This chain joins TRBV28 and TRBJ1-6; 10 bases are shared with TRBD1. This CDR3 has 15 residues. Losses at the gene ends were 5 bases for V and 9 bases for J; bases not matched to a gene: 7. Germline-derived CDR1 and CDR2 are MDHEN and SYDVKM. The CDR3 is CASSPPGQGSSPLHF. Written as DNA, the CDR3 is TGTGCCAGCAGTCCTCCGGGACAGGGGAGTTCACCCCTCCACTTT.

The chain recombines TRBV29-1 with TRBJ2-5; TRBD2 matches at 8 bases. The CDR3 runs 18 residues. With 4 bases clipped from V and 4 bases from J, the junction kept 20 bases outside the gene matches. From germline, CDR1 is SQVTM and CDR2 ANQGSEA. CDR3 sequence reads: CSVGVVGAGEIYSETQYF. CDR3 DNA sequence: TGCAGCGTTGGGGTAGTGGGAGCGGGGGAGATTTATTCAGAGACCCAGTACTTC.

The chain has TRBV6-4 and TRBJ1-1; D is undetermined. Trimming removed 11 bases from V and 3 bases from J, with 7 bases in between. The CDR3 contains 10 residues. Germline CDR1 and CDR2: MRHNA and SNTAGT. The CDR3 sequence: CARQDTEAFF. CDR3 sequence (DNA): TGTGCCCGTCAGGACACTGAAGCTTTCTTT.

V usage is TRBV2 and J usage is TRBJ1-1, with D perhaps TRBD1 (5 bases). The CDR3 loop spans 11 amino acids. The V gene lost 9 bases and the J gene lost 9 bases, with 14 bases spanning the gap. Germline V gene data show CDR1 as SNHLY and CDR2 as FYNNEI. The CDR3, as DNA: TGTGCCAGTCAAAGACAGTCCCAAGCTTTCTTT. This codes for CASQRQSQAFF.

V and J are TRBV19 and TRBJ2-2, with D possibly being TRBD1 (6 bases). Trimming removed 9 bases from V and 2 bases from J, with 13 bases in between. The CDR3 spans 14 residues. The germline V gene has CDR1 LNHDA and CDR2 SQIVND (reference sequence). The CDR3 DNA reads TGTGCCAGCGAGGACAGACCTAACACCGGGGAGCTGTTTTTT. This translates into CASEDRPNTGELFF.

The J gene is TRBJ2-5, the V gene TRBV12-3 or TRBV12-4; D remains ambiguous. The CDR3 length is 11 residues. Trimming removed 8 bases at V and 1 base at J, with 5 bases between. The CDR3 DNA reads TGTGCCAGCGCGATCCAAGAGACCCAGTACTTC. It specifies CASAIQETQYF.